The source of this T cell receptor beta chain is a study of blood T cell repertoires in COVID-19. Across the study: The study drew acute and convalescent COVID-19 samples from the United States, Italy and Spain. The analysed material was cDNA or gDNA that came from T cells, B-cell-depleted T cells, or PBMCs.

This CDR3 has 15 residues. V lost 2 bases and J lost 3, with 11 bases in between. CDR1 is PRHDT, CDR2 FYEKMQ, per germline (reference sequence). Original processing notes: For nucleated cells, counts were estimated from reference gene primer amplification. The repertoire was sequenced with immunoSEQ multiplex PCR; TCRdb's copy has only in-frame clones and lacks some. The V and J calls and clone size were taken over from that table, and D and trimming were inferred from the DNA. The data contain about 97,000 clones, approximately 87% of them seen just once; the ten biggest clones take up 15%. Sample: peripheral blood. This receptor was obtained from a human donor in a cohort sampled during active COVID-19. The chain links TRBV13 to TRBJ2-1; possibly TRBD1 for D (6 bases). DNA of the CDR3: TGTGCCAGCAGCTTACGTAGGGGGTTCTACAATGAGCAGTTCTTC. Translated, it gives CASSLRRGFYNEQFF.